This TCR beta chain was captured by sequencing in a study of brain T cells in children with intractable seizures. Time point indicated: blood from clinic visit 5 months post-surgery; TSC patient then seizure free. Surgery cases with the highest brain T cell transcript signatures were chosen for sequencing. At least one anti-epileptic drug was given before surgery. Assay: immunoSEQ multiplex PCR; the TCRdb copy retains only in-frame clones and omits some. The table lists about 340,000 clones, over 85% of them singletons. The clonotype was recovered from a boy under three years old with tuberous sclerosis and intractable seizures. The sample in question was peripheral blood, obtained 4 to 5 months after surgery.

CDR3: CASSQREGGTEAFF. CDR3 DNA sequence: TGTGCCAGCAGCCAACGAGAGGGGGGGACTGAAGCTTTCTTT. The rearrangement uses TRBV3-1 (or the pseudogene TRBV3-2) and TRBJ1-1; possibly TRBD1 for D (6 bases). Germline CDR1 is LGHDT and CDR2 is YNNKEL (reference sequence). The germline V and J ends were trimmed by 2 bases and 5 bases, with 12 bases remaining between them. The CDR3 spans 14 residues.